This T cell receptor (beta chain) was identified during a study of blood T cell repertoires in COVID-19. Study-level information: Sources were T cells, B-cell-depleted T cells, or PBMCs; the material itself was cDNA or gDNA.

This clone appeared once. The trim removed 5 bases at V and 1 base at J, leaving 13 bases unmatched. The CDR3 sequence is 18 residues long. CDR1 and CDR2 (germline): SNHLY, FYNNEI. Original processing notes: Researchers report that nucleated cell counts were estimated from reference gene primer amplification. The protocol was immunoSEQ multiplex PCR, while the TCRdb copy is restricted to in-frame clones and leaves out a portion. V, J and clone size were drawn from that table, and D and trimming were deduced from the DNA. The repertoire holds fewer than 130,000 clones, with approximately 69% as singletons.

The TCR sequence derives from an elderly man with acute or convalescent COVID-19. The chain employs TRBV2 and TRBJ2-3; 9 nucleotides line up with TRBD1. Sequences were obtained from peripheral blood. CDR3 region: CASSLGNRGRVGTDTQYF. The CDR3 DNA reads as TGTGCCAGCAGTCTAGGGAACAGGGGGCGCGTCGGCACAGATACGCAGTATTTT. Full variable domain (missing parts from reference TRBV2 and TRBJ2-3): EPEVTQTPSHQVTQMGQEVILRCVPISNHLYFYWYRQILGQKVEFLVSFYNNEISEKSEIFDDQFSVERPDGSNFTLKIRSTKLEDSAMYFCASSLGNRGRVGTDTQYFGPGTRLTVL.